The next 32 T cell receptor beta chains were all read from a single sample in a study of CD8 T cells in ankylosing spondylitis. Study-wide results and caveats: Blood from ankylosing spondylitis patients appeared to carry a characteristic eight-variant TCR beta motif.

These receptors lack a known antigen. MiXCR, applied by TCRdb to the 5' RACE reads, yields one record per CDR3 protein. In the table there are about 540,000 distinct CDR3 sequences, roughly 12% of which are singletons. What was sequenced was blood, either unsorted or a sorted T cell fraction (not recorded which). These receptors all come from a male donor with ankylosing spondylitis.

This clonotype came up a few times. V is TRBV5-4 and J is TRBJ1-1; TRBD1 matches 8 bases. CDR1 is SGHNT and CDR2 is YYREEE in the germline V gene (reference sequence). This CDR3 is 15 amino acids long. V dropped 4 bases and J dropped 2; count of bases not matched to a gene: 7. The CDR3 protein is CASSTFGTGNTEAFF. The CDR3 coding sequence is TGTGCCAGCAGCACCTTTGGGACAGGAAACACTGAAGCTTTCTTT.

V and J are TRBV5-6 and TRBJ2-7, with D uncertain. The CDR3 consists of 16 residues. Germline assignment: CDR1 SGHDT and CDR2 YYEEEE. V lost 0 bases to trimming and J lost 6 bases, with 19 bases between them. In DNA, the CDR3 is TGTGCCAGCAGCTTGGATACGGCTAACCTTTTTCGCGAGCAGTACTTC. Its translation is CASSLDTANLFREQYF.

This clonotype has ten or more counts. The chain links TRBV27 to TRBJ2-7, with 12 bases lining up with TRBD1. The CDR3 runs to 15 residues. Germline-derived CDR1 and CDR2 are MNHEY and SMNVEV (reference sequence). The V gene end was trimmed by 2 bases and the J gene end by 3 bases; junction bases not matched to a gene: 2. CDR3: CASSLRDRGRYEQYF. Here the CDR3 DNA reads TGTGCCAGCAGTTTAAGGGACAGGGGGCGCTACGAGCAGTACTTC.

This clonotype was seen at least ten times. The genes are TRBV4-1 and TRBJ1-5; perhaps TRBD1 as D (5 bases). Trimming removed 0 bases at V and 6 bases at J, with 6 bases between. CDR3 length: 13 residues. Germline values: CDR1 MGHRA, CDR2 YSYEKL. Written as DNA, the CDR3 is TGCGCCAGCAGCCAAGATCAGGGTCAGCCCCAGCATTTT. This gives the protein CASSQDQGQPQHF.

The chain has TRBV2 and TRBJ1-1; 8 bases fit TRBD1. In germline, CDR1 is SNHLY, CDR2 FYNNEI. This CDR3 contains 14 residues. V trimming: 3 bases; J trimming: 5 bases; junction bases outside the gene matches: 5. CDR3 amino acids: CASSEITGGTEAFF. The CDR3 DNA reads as TGTGCCAGCAGTGAGATAACAGGGGGTACTGAAGCTTTCTTT.

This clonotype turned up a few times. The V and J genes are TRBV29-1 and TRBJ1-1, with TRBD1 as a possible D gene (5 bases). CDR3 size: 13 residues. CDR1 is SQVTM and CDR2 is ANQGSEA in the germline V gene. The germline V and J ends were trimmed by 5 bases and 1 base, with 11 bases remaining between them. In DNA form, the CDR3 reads TGCAGCGTTAAGGGGCTAGCGAACACTGAAGCTTTCTTT. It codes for CSVKGLANTEAFF.

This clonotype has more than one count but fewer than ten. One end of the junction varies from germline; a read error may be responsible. The CDR3 loop is CASSQVAGEYNGQFF. The CDR3 nucleotides read TGTGCCAGCAGCCAAGTAGCGGGAGAATACAATGGGCAGTTCTTC. V usage is TRBV7-2 and J usage is TRBJ2-1, with 9 bases that match TRBD2. Germline CDR1 and CDR2: SGHTA and FQGNSA. The length of the CDR3 is 15 residues.

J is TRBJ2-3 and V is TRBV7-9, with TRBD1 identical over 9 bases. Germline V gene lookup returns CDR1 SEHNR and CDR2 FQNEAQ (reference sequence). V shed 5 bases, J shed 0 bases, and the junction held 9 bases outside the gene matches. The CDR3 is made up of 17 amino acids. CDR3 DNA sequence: TGTGCCAGCAGCCCCCCCGGGACAGGGACTAGCACAGATACGCAGTATTTT. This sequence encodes CASSPPGTGTSTDTQYF.

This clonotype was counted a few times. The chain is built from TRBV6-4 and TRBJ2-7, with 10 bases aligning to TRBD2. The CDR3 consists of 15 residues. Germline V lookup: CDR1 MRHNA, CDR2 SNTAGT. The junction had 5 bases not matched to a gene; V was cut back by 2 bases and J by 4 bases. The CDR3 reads CASSDGAGGAYEQYV. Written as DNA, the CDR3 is TGTGCCAGCAGTGACGGAGCGGGAGGGGCATACGAGCAGTACGTC.

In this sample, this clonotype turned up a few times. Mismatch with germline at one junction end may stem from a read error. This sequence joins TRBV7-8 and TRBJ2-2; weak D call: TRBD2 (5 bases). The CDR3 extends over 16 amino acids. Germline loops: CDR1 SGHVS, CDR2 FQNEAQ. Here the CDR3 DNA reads TGTGCCAGCAGCCCCGGGAACACACTCGTGACCGGGGAGCTTTTTTTT. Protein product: CASSPGNTLVTGELFF.

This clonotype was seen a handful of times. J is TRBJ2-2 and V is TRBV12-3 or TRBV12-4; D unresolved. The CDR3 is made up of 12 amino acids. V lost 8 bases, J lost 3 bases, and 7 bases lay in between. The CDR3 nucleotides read TGTGCCAGCCGATCCTACACCGGGGAGCTGTTTTTT. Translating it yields CASRSYTGELFF.

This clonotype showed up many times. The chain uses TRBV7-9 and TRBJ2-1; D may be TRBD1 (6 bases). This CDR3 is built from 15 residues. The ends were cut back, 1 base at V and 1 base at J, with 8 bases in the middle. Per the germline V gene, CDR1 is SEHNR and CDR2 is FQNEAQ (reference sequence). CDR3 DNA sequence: TGTGCCAGCAGCTTAGGACAGGTTTCCTACAATGAGCAGTTCTTC. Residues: CASSLGQVSYNEQFF. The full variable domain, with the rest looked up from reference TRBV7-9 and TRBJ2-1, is DTGVSQNPRHKITKRGQNVTFRCDPISEHNRLYWYRQTLGQGPEFLTYFQNEAQLEKSRLLSDRFSAERPKGSFSTLEIQRTEQGDSAMYLCASSLGQVSYNEQFFGPGTRLTVL.

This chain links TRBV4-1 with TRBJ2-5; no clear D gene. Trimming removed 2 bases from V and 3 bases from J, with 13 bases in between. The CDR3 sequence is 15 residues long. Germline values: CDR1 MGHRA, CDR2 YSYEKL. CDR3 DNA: TGCGCCAGCAGCCAACCTAGGGCCCTAAAAGAGACCCAGTACTTC. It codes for CASSQPRALKETQYF.

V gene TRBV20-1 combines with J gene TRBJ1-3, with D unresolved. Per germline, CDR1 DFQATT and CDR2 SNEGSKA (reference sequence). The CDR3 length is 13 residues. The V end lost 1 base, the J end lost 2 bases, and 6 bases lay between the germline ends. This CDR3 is CSARVVTGNTIYF. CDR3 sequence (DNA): TGCAGTGCTAGAGTTGTCACTGGAAACACCATATATTTT.

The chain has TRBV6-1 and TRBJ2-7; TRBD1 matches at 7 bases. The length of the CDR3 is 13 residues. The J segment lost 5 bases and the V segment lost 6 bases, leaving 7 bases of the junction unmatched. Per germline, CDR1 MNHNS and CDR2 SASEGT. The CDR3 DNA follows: TGTGCCAGCAGGACGAGACAGGGTCACGAGCAGTACGTC. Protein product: CASRTRQGHEQYV.

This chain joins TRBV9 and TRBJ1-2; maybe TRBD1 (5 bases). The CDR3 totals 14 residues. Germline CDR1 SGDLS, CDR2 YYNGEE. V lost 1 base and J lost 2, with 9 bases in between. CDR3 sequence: CASSVLRANYGYTF. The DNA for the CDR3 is TGTGCCAGCAGCGTACTCAGGGCCAACTATGGCTACACCTTC.

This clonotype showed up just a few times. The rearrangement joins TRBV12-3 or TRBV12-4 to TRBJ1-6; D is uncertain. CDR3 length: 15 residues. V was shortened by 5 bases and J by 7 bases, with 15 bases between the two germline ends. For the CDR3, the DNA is TGTGCCAGCAGTCCCCGGGCGGGTGGGAATTCACCCCTCCACTTT. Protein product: CASSPRAGGNSPLHF.

CDR3 sequence: CASSRQVGATDTQYF. Written as DNA, the CDR3 is TGTGCCAGCAGTCGACAGGTCGGTGCCACAGATACGCAGTATTTT. This chain links TRBV6-1 with TRBJ2-3; D perhaps matches TRBD1 (6 bases). The CDR3 is 15 residues long. From germline, CDR1 is MNHNS and CDR2 SASEGT. V lost 5 bases, J lost 2 bases, and 14 bases lay in between.

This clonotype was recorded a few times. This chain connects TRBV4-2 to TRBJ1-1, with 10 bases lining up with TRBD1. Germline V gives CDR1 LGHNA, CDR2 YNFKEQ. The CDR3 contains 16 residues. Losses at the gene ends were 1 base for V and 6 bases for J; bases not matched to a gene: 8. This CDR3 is CASSQGQGALGAEAFF. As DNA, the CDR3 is TGTGCCAGCAGCCAAGGACAGGGGGCGCTGGGGGCTGAAGCTTTCTTT.

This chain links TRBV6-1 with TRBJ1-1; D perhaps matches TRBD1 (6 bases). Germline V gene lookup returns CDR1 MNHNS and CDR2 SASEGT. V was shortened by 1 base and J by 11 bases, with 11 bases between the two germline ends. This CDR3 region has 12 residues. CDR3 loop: CASSEGQGRAFF. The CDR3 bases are TGTGCCAGCAGTGAAGGGCAGGGGCGGGCTTTCTTT.

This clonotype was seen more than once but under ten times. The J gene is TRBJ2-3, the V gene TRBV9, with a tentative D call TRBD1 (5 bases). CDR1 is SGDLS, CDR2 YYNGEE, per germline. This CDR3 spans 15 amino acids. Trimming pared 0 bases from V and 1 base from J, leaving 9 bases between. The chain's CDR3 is CASSVALGRTDTQYF. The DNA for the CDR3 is TGTGCCAGCAGCGTAGCGTTGGGGCGCACAGATACGCAGTATTTT.

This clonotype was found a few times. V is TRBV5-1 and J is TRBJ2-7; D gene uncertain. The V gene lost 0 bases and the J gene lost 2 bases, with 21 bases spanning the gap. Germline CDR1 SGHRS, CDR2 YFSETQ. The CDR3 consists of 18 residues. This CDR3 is CASSLGPWSKGSPYEQYV. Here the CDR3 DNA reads TGCGCCAGCAGCTTGGGACCGTGGTCAAAAGGATCGCCCTACGAGCAGTACGTC.

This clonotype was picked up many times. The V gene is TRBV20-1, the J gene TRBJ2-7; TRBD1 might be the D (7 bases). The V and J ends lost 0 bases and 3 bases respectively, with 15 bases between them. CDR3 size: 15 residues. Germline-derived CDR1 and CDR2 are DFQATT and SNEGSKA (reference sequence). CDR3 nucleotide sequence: TGCAGTGCTAGAGAGGAGGGGGCAATCGTCTACGAGCAGTACTTC. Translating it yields CSAREEGAIVYEQYF.

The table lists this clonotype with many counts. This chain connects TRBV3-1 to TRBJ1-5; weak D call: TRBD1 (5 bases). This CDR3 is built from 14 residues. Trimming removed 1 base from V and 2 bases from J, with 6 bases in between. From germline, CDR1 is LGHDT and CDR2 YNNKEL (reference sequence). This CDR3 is CASSQGRGNQPQHF. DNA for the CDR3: TGTGCCAGCAGCCAAGGCAGGGGCAATCAGCCCCAGCATTTT. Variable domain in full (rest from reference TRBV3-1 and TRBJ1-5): DTAVSQTPKYLVTQMGNDKSIKCEQNLGHDTMYWYKQDSKKFLKIMFSYNNKELIINETVPNRFSPKSPDKAHLNLHINSLELGDSAVYFCASSQGRGNQPQHFGDGTRLSIL.

CDR3 in DNA: TGTGCCAGCAGACCTACAGGGGGGACCTACGAGCAGTACGTC. The encoded protein is CASRPTGGTYEQYV. V usage is TRBV12-3 or TRBV12-4 and J usage is TRBJ2-7, with TRBD1 matching 8 bases. The V and J ends lost 6 bases and 2 bases, in that order; junction bases with no gene match: 6. This CDR3 region has 14 residues.

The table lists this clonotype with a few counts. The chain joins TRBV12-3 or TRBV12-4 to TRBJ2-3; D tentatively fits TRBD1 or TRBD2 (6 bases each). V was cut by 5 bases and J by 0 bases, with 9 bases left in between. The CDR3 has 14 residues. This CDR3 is CASSRGPSTDTQYF. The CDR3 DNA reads TGTGCCAGCAGTCGGGGGCCTAGCACAGATACGCAGTATTTT.

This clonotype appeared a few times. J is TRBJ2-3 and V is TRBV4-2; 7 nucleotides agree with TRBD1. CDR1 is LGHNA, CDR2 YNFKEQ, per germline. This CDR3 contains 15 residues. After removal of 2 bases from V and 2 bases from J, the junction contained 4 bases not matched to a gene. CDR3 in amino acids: CASSQQQGLTDTQYF. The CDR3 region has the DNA TGTGCCAGCAGCCAACAACAGGGGCTCACAGATACGCAGTATTTT.

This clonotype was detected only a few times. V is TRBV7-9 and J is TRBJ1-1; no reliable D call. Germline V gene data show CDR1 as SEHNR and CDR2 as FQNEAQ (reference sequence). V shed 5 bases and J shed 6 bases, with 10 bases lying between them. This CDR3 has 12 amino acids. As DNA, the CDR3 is TGTGCCAGCAGCCTCTACAGTCCTGAAGCTTTCTTT. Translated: CASSLYSPEAFF.

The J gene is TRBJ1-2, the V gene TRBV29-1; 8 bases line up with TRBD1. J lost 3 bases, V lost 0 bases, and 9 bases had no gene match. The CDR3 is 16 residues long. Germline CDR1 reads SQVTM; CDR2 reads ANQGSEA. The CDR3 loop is CSVEDFGQGGYYGYTF. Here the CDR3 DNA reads TGCAGCGTTGAAGATTTCGGACAGGGAGGGTACTATGGCTACACCTTC. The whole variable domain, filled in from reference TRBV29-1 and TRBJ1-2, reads SAVISQKPSRDICQRGTSLTIQCQVDSQVTMMFWYRQQPGQSLTLIATANQGSEATYESGFVIDKFPISRPNLTFSTLTVSNMSPEDSSIYLCSVEDFGQGGYYGYTFGSGTRLTVV.

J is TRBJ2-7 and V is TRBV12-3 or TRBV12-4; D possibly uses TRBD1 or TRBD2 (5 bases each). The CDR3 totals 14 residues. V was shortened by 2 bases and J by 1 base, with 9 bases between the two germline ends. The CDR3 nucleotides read TGTGCCAGCAGTTTAATGGGGGTATCCTACGAGCAGTACTTC. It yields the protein CASSLMGVSYEQYF.

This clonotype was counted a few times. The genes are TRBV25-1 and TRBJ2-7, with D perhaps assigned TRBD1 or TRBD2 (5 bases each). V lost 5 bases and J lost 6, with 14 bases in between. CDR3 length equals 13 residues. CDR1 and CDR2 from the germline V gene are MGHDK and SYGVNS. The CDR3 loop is CASSRDLDGEQYV. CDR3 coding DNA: TGTGCCAGCAGTCGGGACCTTGATGGCGAGCAGTACGTC.

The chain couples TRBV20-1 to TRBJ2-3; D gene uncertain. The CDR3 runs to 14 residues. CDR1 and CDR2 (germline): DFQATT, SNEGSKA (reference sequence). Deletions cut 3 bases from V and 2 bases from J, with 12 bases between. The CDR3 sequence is CSARSGQATDTQYF. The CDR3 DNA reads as TGCAGTGCTAGGAGTGGGCAGGCCACAGATACGCAGTATTTT.